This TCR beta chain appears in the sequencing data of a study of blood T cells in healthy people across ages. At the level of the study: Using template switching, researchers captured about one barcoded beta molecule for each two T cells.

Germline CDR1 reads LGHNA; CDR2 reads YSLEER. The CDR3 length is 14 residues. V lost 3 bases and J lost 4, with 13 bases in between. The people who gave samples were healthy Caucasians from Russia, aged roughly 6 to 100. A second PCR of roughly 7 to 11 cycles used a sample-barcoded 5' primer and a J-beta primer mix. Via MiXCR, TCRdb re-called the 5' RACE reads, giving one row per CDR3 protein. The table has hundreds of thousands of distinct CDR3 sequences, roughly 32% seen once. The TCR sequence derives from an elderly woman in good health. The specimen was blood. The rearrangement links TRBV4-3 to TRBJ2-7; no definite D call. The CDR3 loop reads CASSQWGSGYEQYF. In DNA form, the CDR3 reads TGCGCCAGCAGCCAGTGGGGATCTGGGTACGAGCAGTACTTC.